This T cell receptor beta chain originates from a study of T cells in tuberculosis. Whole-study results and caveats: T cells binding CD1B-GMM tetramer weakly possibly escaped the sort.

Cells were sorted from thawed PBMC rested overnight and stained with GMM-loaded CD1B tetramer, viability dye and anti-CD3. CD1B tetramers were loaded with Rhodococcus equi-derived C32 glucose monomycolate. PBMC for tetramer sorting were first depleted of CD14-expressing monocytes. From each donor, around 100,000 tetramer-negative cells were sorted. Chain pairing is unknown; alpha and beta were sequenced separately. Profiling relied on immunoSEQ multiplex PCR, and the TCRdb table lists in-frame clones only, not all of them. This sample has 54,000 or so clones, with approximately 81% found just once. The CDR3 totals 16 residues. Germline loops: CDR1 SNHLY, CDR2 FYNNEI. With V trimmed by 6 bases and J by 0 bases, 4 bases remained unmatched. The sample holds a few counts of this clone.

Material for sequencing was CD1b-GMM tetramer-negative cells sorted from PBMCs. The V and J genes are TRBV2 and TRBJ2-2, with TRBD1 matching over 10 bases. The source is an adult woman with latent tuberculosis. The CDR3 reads CASRDRGISNTGELFF. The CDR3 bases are TGTGCCAGCAGGGACAGGGGGATATCGAACACCGGGGAGCTGTTTTTT.